This T cell receptor beta chain was sequenced during a study of control samples from healthy donors and cancer patients. Assay: immunoSEQ multiplex PCR; the TCRdb copy retains only in-frame clones and omits some. The sample comprises approximately 120,000 clones, approximately 92% of which are singletons, and over 0.5% rests with the top ten. This clone was observed a single time. This CDR3 has 14 amino acids. Trimming took 2 bases from V and 2 from J, leaving 11 bases between them. Germline CDR1 SGHRS, CDR2 YFSETQ. V gene TRBV5-1 combines with J gene TRBJ2-7; D remains unclear. The sequenced sample was PBMCs. This sequence originates from a man older than 75 with head and neck cancer. The CDR3 is CASSLGHYPYEQYF. The DNA for the CDR3 is TGCGCCAGCAGCTTAGGCCATTACCCCTACGAGCAGTACTTC.